Detailed here is one T cell receptor (beta chain). Its antigen has not been determined. One base away there is no much larger clone; base qualities are not given. The data derive from a study of radiotherapy plus CTLA-4 blockade in lung cancer (dated by TCRdb to 2016 to 2019). For the wider study: Objective responses were observed in 15% to 20% of enrolled patients, and disease control was achieved in 30% to 40%. General conclusions and limits of the study: The strongest predictors of response were reported to be early dynamic shifts in blood T cell clones along with a rise in serum interferon-beta following radiation. TCR clones derived from tumors expanded in peripheral blood after treatment with radiotherapy and ipilimumab.

The library came from the immunoSEQ multiplex PCR assay. The immuneACCESS repertoire file appears here via TCRdb, limited to in-frame rearrangements. These files lack a portion of the clones; in checked studies, under half of the deficit traces to unresolved V genes, and the cause of the others is not known. In this sample the table shows some 34,000 clones, around 77% of which occur a single time. The ten largest make up under 13% of the sample. The study evaluated CTLA-4 blockade (ipilimumab) given together with focal radiation therapy in patients who had chemo-refractory metastatic non-small-cell lung cancer. The CDR3 numbers 14 residues from cysteine through phenylalanine. Here the CDR3 DNA is all that survives: 42 bases in frame from base 1. Trimming takes 3 bases from V and 3 bases from J, and the germline ends sit 10 bases apart. CDR1 and CDR2 were assigned from the germline V gene as SGHTA and FQGNSA.

The material was peripheral blood, obtained from a patient treated with radiotherapy plus ipilimumab. This clonotype was sampled from a human donor with non-small cell lung cancer who had stable disease on radiotherapy plus ipilimumab. This chain is built from TRBV7-2 and TRBJ2-3, with the D gene too uncertain to name. The CDR3 loop reads CASSFEDKTDTQYF. The base sequence is TGTGCCAGCAGCTTCGAAGACAAGACAGATACGCAGTATTTT.